Listed here are 10 T cell receptor beta chains from one sample, sequenced in a study of cytomegalovirus exposure and HLA in healthy donors. The repertoire was sequenced with immunoSEQ multiplex PCR; TCRdb's copy has only in-frame clones and lacks some. Among under 200,000 clones listed, roughly 81% were seen once. Material for sequencing was PBMCs. These receptors all come from a woman aged 25-40 years in good health and CMV-seronegative.

J is TRBJ1-2 and V is TRBV11-2, with D perhaps TRBD1 (6 bases). Trimming took 1 base from V and 7 from J, leaving 10 bases between them. The CDR3 is 13 residues long. Germline-derived CDR1 and CDR2 are SGHAT and FQNNGV. The CDR3 bases are TGTGCCAGCAGCTTAGGGACAGTTGGTGGCTACACCTTC. Residues: CASSLGTVGGYTF.

The chain employs TRBV9 and TRBJ1-3; TRBD1 agrees at 8 bases. Per the germline V gene, CDR1 is SGDLS and CDR2 is YYNGEE. The V and J ends lost 0 bases and 0 bases, in that order; junction bases with no gene match: 5. This CDR3 spans 17 amino acids. CDR3 bases: TGTGCCAGCAGCGTAGCGTGGGACAGGAGCTCTGGAAACACCATATATTTT. Translating gives CASSVAWDRSSGNTIYF. The full variable domain, in which reference TRBV9 and TRBJ1-3 provide the parts outside the CDR3, is DSGVTQTPKHLITATGQRVTLRCSPRSGDLSVYWYQQSLDQGLQFLIQYYNGEERAKGNILERFSAQQFPDLHSELNLSSLELGDSALYFCASSVAWDRSSGNTIYFGEGSWLTVV.

The chain joins TRBV7-8 to TRBJ2-7; TRBD2 agrees at 14 bases. The CDR3 is 14 amino acids. The germline V gene encodes CDR1 SGHVS and CDR2 FQNEAQ. Trimming removed 6 bases from V and 6 bases from J; junction bases left unmatched: 4. The CDR3 DNA is TGTGCCAGCAGGACTAGCGGGAGGGCCTCCGAGCAGTACTTC. Translated: CASRTSGRASEQYF.

This chain uses TRBV5-1 with TRBJ1-1, with 8 bases aligning to TRBD1. V shed 7 bases and J 0 bases; nucleotides not matched to a gene: 2. The germline gives CDR1 SGHRS, CDR2 YFSETQ. The CDR3 totals 13 residues. The CDR3 DNA follows: TGCGCCAGCGGGACAGGTATGAACACTGAAGCTTTCTTT. Its protein is CASGTGMNTEAFF.

The chain recombines TRBV6-5 with TRBJ1-5; D gene ambiguous. This CDR3 spans 12 amino acids. Germline V gene data show CDR1 as MNHEY and CDR2 as SVGAGI. Trimming pared 2 bases from V and 6 bases from J, leaving 5 bases between. This chain's CDR3 is CASSYPGQPQHF. CDR3 nucleotide sequence: TGTGCCAGCAGTTACCCGGGTCAGCCCCAGCATTTT.

V usage is TRBV5-4 and J usage is TRBJ2-7; 8 bases line up with TRBD1. Germline CDR1 SGHNT, CDR2 YYREEE (reference sequence). The length of the CDR3 is 14 residues. After removal of 6 bases from V and 5 bases from J, the junction contained 10 bases not matched to a gene. In nucleotides, the CDR3 is TGTGCCAGCACTCCGGACAGGGCTGGGCACGAGCAGTACTTC. Translated: CASTPDRAGHEQYF.

This chain connects TRBV7-3 to TRBJ2-7; 8 nucleotides match TRBD2. CDR3 length: 14 residues. V trimming: 1 base; J trimming: 3 bases; junction bases outside the gene matches: 2. From germline, CDR1 is SGHTA and CDR2 FQGTGA. CDR3 sequence: CASSLMRGDYEQYF. Written as DNA, the CDR3 is TGTGCCAGCAGCTTAATGCGGGGGGACTACGAGCAGTACTTC.

In regard to this clone: At the DNA level, this CDR3 is encoded by other sequences in the same sample as well. The chain has TRBV30 and TRBJ1-4, with D uncertain. The CDR3 sequence is 13 residues long. CDR1 and CDR2 (germline): GTSNPN, SVGIG (reference sequence). Trimming took 7 bases from V and 0 from J, leaving 9 bases between them. CDR3 in DNA: TGTGCCTCGCGGAGGGCAACTAATGAAAAACTGTTTTTT. Translating it yields CASRRATNEKLFF.

This clone was seen only a few times. The chain combines TRBV5-1 with TRBJ2-3; 10 bases fit TRBD2. There are 16 residues in the CDR3. CDR1 SGHRS and CDR2 YFSETQ come from the germline V gene. With V trimmed by 1 base and J by 5 bases, 7 bases remained unmatched. DNA for the CDR3: TGCGCCAGCAGCTTGACTAGCGGGAATATAGGAGATACGCAGTATTTT. Protein product: CASSLTSGNIGDTQYF. The complete variable domain, with remaining parts taken from reference TRBV5-1 and TRBJ2-3, reads KAGVTQTPRYLIKTRGQQVTLSCSPISGHRSVSWYQQTPGQGLQFLFEYFSETQRNKGNFPGRFSGRQFSNSRSEMNVSTLELGDSALYLCASSLTSGNIGDTQYFGPGTRLTVL.

V usage is TRBV5-8 and J usage is TRBJ2-4; no firm D call. CDR3 size: 14 residues. Trimming removed 7 bases at V and 0 bases at J, with 11 bases between. Germline V CDR1 and CDR2: SGHTS, YDEGEE. This CDR3 reads CASAPRVAKNIQYF. As DNA, the CDR3 is TGTGCCAGCGCCCCGAGAGTAGCCAAAAACATTCAGTACTTC.